What follows are 29 T cell receptor beta chains derived from one specimen sequenced in a study of T cell changes during pregnancy in multiple sclerosis (dated by TCRdb to about 2019). Library preparation was by the immunoSEQ multiplex PCR assay. TCRdb provides this immuneACCESS table in a form limited to in-frame rearrangements. Some clones are lacking; in checked studies, under half of them reflect an unresolved V gene, and why the rest are absent is not known. In this sample the table shows 40,000 or so clones, over 80% of which occur a single time. The ten largest make up 0.35% to 0.45% of the sample. Here the sequenced sample was CD4+ T cells from peripheral blood mononuclear cells, taken in the third trimester of pregnancy. These receptor sequences come from a female donor in good health, enrolled as a control in a pregnancy study.

The V call is TRBV11-3, the J call TRBJ2-1, with 8 bases aligning to TRBD2. Germline V gene data show CDR1 as SGHNT and CDR2 as YENEEA. This CDR3 contains 16 residues. V gave up 4 bases and J gave up 7 bases; unmatched junction bases: 12. As DNA, the CDR3 is TGTGCCAGCAGCTCAGAAAGGGGAGCGGGAGATAATGAGCAGTTCTTC. Residues: CASSSERGAGDNEQFF.

This sequence joins TRBV18 and TRBJ1-2, with D maybe TRBD1 (6 bases). The V and J ends lost 3 bases and 8 bases respectively, with 19 bases between them. Germline assignment: CDR1 KGHSH and CDR2 LQKENI. The CDR3 has 15 residues. CDR3 loop: CASSPAAGDLGGYTF. Here the CDR3 DNA reads TGTGCCAGCTCACCTGCCGCAGGGGATCTGGGAGGCTACACCTTC. The full variable domain, its missing parts supplied by reference TRBV18 and TRBJ1-2, is NAGVMQNPRHLVRRRGQEARLRCSPMKGHSHVYWYRQLPEEGLKFMVYLQKENIIDESGMPKERFSAEFPKEGPSILRIQQVVRGDSAAYFCASSPAAGDLGGYTFGSGTRLTVV.

CDR3 sequence (DNA): TGCGCCAGCAGTGAGTCTGGGGGACTAGGCTCCTACGAGCAGTACTTC. Translation: CASSESGGLGSYEQYF. The V gene is TRBV10-2, the J gene TRBJ2-7; 8 bases align to TRBD2. V shed 0 bases and J 0 bases; nucleotides not matched to a gene: 4. Germline CDR1 WSHSY, CDR2 SAAADI. The CDR3 sequence is 16 residues long.

This rearrangement joins TRBV29-1 to TRBJ2-7; 10 bases map to TRBD1. Per germline, CDR1 SQVTM and CDR2 ANQGSEA. The CDR3 consists of 14 residues. J was trimmed by 3 bases and V by 6 bases; bases with no gene match: 8. The CDR3 sequence is CSVKGDRGGYEQYF. CDR3 sequence (DNA): TGCAGCGTGAAGGGGGACAGGGGCGGCTACGAGCAGTACTTC.

The chain employs TRBV6-6 and TRBJ2-7, with D possibly matching TRBD2 (5 bases). The CDR3 contains 13 residues. Trimming removed 4 bases from V and 0 bases from J, with 7 bases in between. The germline gives CDR1 MNHNY, CDR2 SVGAGI (reference sequence). The CDR3, as DNA: TGTGCCAGCAGTTCGGACTCCTCCTACGAGCAGTACTTC. Translating it yields CASSSDSSYEQYF.

The gene calls are TRBV15 and TRBJ1-2, with D tentatively TRBD1 (5 bases). Trimming cost V 5 bases and J 7 bases, with 14 bases left between them. Germline CDR1 is LNHNV and CDR2 is YYDKDF (reference sequence). This CDR3 is 13 amino acids long. The CDR3 spells CATSPAGSGGYTF. CDR3 sequence (DNA): TGTGCCACCAGCCCGGCAGGGTCAGGTGGCTACACCTTC.

The V call is TRBV7-8, the J call TRBJ2-1; 10 bases match TRBD2. Unmatched junction bases numbered 6, after V lost 3 bases and J lost 7 bases. Germline values: CDR1 SGHVS, CDR2 FQNEAQ. The CDR3 has 15 amino acids. The CDR3 DNA sequence: TGTGCCAGCAGCTTGGGACTAGCGATTAGGAATGAGCAGTTCTTC. It specifies CASSLGLAIRNEQFF.

The chain employs TRBV30 and TRBJ1-5; possibly TRBD1 for D (5 bases). In germline, CDR1 is GTSNPN, CDR2 SVGIG (reference sequence). This CDR3 is built from 14 residues. Deletions cut 5 bases from V and 6 bases from J, with 17 bases between. This CDR3 is CAWDYKGLIQPQHF. CDR3 coding DNA: TGTGCCTGGGATTATAAGGGGTTGATTCAGCCCCAGCATTTT.

The chain recombines TRBV2 with TRBJ2-2; D remains unclear. In germline, CDR1 is SNHLY, CDR2 FYNNEI. Between the trimmed V and J ends, which lost 7 bases and 1 base, there was a span of 10 bases. This CDR3 contains 14 residues. CDR3 amino acids: CASKERQNTGELFF. In nucleotides, the CDR3 is TGTGCCAGCAAAGAAAGACAGAACACCGGGGAGCTGTTTTTT.

The chain joins TRBV20-1 to TRBJ2-2; D uncertain. The CDR3 totals 11 residues. The germline V gene encodes CDR1 DFQATT and CDR2 SNEGSKA (reference sequence). The V and J ends lost 5 bases and 6 bases respectively, with 7 bases between them. This CDR3 is CSAVRPGELFF. CDR3 in DNA: TGCAGTGCTGTGAGGCCCGGGGAGCTGTTTTTT.

This rearrangement joins TRBV7-9 to TRBJ1-1, with D perhaps matching TRBD1 (6 bases). V gave up 5 bases and J gave up 2 bases, with 12 bases separating them. The CDR3 runs to 14 residues. Per the germline V gene, CDR1 is SEHNR and CDR2 is FQNEAQ (reference sequence). The CDR3 DNA is TGTGCCAGCAGCAGGAGAGGGGGTAACACTGAAGCTTTCTTT. Translation: CASSRRGGNTEAFF.

This clone came up once. The chain is built from TRBV15 and TRBJ2-2, with 13 nucleotides matching TRBD2. V dropped 8 bases and J dropped 0; count of bases not matched to a gene: 3. CDR1 is LNHNV, CDR2 YYDKDF, per germline (reference sequence). This CDR3 contains 16 residues. This chain's CDR3 is CATRTSGGTNTGELFF. In nucleotides, the CDR3 is TGTGCCACCCGGACTAGCGGGGGTACGAACACCGGGGAGCTGTTTTTT.

This chain uses TRBV7-8 with TRBJ1-5; TRBD1 aligns across 7 bases. Trimming at V came to 1 base and at J to 7 bases, leaving 7 bases not matched to a gene. CDR1 and CDR2 from the germline V gene are SGHVS and FQNEAQ. This CDR3 spans 15 amino acids. The CDR3 coding sequence is TGTGCCAGCAGCTTAGGAACAGGGGTGAACCAGCCCCAGCATTTT. As protein: CASSLGTGVNQPQHF.

This clone has only one observation. The chain links TRBV11-1 to TRBJ2-2; tentatively, D is TRBD2 (5 bases). This CDR3 is built from 17 residues. CDR1 is SGHAT and CDR2 is FQDESV in the germline V gene (reference sequence). Trimming pared 3 bases from V and 4 bases from J, leaving 18 bases between. CDR3 DNA sequence: TGTGCCAGCAGCTTCGGAAAATGGGGAGTCAGCACCGGGGAGCTGTTTTTT. It encodes CASSFGKWGVSTGELFF. Together with reference TRBV11-1 and TRBJ2-2, the CDR3 gives the full variable domain: EAEVAQSPRYKITEKSQAVAFWCDPISGHATLYWYRQILGQGPELLVQFQDESVVDDSQLPKDRFSAERLKGVDSTLKIQPAELGDSAMYLCASSFGKWGVSTGELFFGEGSRLTVL.

This chain joins TRBV2 and TRBJ2-7; a possible D gene is TRBD1 (7 bases). This CDR3 region has 12 residues. Germline V gene sequence: CDR1 SNHLY, CDR2 FYNNEI. Deletions cut 3 bases from V and 6 bases from J, with 9 bases between. In nucleotides, the CDR3 is TGTGCCAGCAGTGAGCAGGGGGGCGAGCAGTACTTC. Protein product: CASSEQGGEQYF.

This chain connects TRBV5-4 to TRBJ2-2, with TRBD2 matching 12 bases. V lost 4 bases, J lost 4 bases, and 5 bases stayed unmatched. This CDR3 is built from 16 residues. CDR1 and CDR2 from the germline V gene are SGHNT and YYREEE (reference sequence). The CDR3 DNA sequence: TGTGCCAGCAGCCAGGGACTAGCGGGTCTCACCGGGGAGCTGTTTTTT. Residues: CASSQGLAGLTGELFF. The variable domain in full, completed from reference TRBV5-4 and TRBJ2-2, reads ETGVTQSPTHLIKTRGQQVTLRCSSQSGHNTVSWYQQALGQGPQFIFQYYREEENGRGNFPPRFSGLQFPNYSSELNVNALELDDSALYLCASSQGLAGLTGELFFGEGSRLTVL.

This clone has just one count. The chain employs TRBV4-2 and TRBJ1-1; 7 bases align to TRBD1. This CDR3 has 15 amino acids. Germline lookup yields CDR1 LGHNA and CDR2 YNFKEQ. V lost 3 bases to trimming and J lost 3 bases; unmatched junction nucleotides: 7. The CDR3 nucleotides read TGTGCCAGCAGCCAGGAAAACGACAGGGACACTGAAGCTTTCTTT. Residues: CASSQENDRDTEAFF.

The gene calls are TRBV19 and TRBJ2-7, with 8 bases identical to TRBD1. Germline values: CDR1 LNHDA, CDR2 SQIVND (reference sequence). The CDR3 totals 15 residues. Trimming cost V 6 bases and J 3 bases; bases outside gene matches: 10. For the CDR3, the DNA is TGTGCCAGTAGGCTTGGGGACAGGTTAAGCTACGAGCAGTACTTC. This encodes CASRLGDRLSYEQYF.

This rearrangement joins TRBV7-9 to TRBJ1-2; TRBD1 might be the D (5 bases). V was pared by 4 bases and J by 0 bases, with 12 bases between. Germline CDR1 SEHNR, CDR2 FQNEAQ (reference sequence). This CDR3 has 15 residues. The CDR3 sequence: CASSSDRTPNYGYTF. In DNA form, the CDR3 reads TGTGCCAGCAGCTCTGACAGAACACCTAACTATGGCTACACCTTC.

The rearrangement joins TRBV6-5 to TRBJ1-1; D might be TRBD1 (5 bases). Trimming removed 2 bases from V and 3 bases from J, with 10 bases in between. Germline V gene data show CDR1 as MNHEY and CDR2 as SVGAGI. This CDR3 comprises 14 residues. The DNA of the CDR3 is TGTGCCAGCAGTTACCGGCAGGGTTACACTGAAGCTTTCTTT. It yields the protein CASSYRQGYTEAFF.

The chain joins TRBV6-1 to TRBJ2-7, with D maybe TRBD2 (6 bases). Germline loops: CDR1 MNHNS, CDR2 SASEGT. The CDR3 length is 15 residues. Deletions cut 3 bases from V and 6 bases from J, with 18 bases between. This chain's CDR3 is CASSERMTGVGEQYF. The CDR3 DNA reads as TGTGCCAGCAGTGAGCGGATGACGGGGGTCGGCGAGCAGTACTTC.

The rearrangement uses TRBV6-6 and TRBJ2-3, with D maybe TRBD1 (6 bases). CDR3 size: 16 residues. V lost 6 bases and J 0 bases, leaving 16 bases between the germline ends. CDR1 is MNHNY, CDR2 SVGAGI, per germline (reference sequence). CDR3 DNA: TGTGCCAGCAGCCGGAATTGGGGGCATAGCACAGATACGCAGTATTTT. The encoded protein is CASSRNWGHSTDTQYF.

In its sample, this clone was seen once. This chain joins TRBV19 and TRBJ2-7; D unresolved. The V and J ends lost 6 bases and 3 bases respectively, with 9 bases between them. Germline lookup yields CDR1 LNHDA and CDR2 SQIVND (reference sequence). The CDR3 covers 12 residues. The CDR3, as DNA: TGTGCCAGTAGCCCGCCAGGCTACGAGCAGTACTTC. Its protein is CASSPPGYEQYF.

The rearrangement links TRBV7-9 to TRBJ2-2, with D perhaps TRBD1 (6 bases). This CDR3 region has 15 residues. The germline V and J ends were trimmed by 5 bases and 1 base, with 11 bases remaining between them. Germline CDR1 is SEHNR and CDR2 is FQNEAQ (reference sequence). The CDR3 sequence: CASSVGHLNTGELFF. The CDR3 bases are TGTGCCAGCAGCGTGGGACACCTGAACACCGGGGAGCTGTTTTTT.

The chain uses TRBV5-1 and TRBJ2-5; possibly TRBD1 for D (6 bases). This CDR3 contains 14 residues. Per germline, CDR1 SGHRS and CDR2 YFSETQ. Deletions cut 0 bases from V and 3 bases from J, with 9 bases between. The CDR3 DNA is TGCGCCAGCAGCTTGGTTCCAGGGGAAGAGACCCAGTACTTC. It yields the protein CASSLVPGEETQYF.

V usage is TRBV10-3 and J usage is TRBJ1-2; D unclear. Germline V lookup: CDR1 ENHRY, CDR2 SYGVKD. This CDR3 is 15 amino acids long. Trimming cost V 6 bases and J 1 base, with 15 bases left between them. The CDR3 DNA reads as TGTGCCATCAGGGGTGGTGGAGGCCTTAACTATGGCTACACCTTC. Its translation is CAIRGGGGLNYGYTF.

The chain carries TRBV4-1 and TRBJ2-7, with D perhaps TRBD1 (7 bases). This CDR3 contains 14 residues. Germline V gives CDR1 MGHRA, CDR2 YSYEKL. V lost 5 bases, J lost 5 bases, and 16 bases lay in between. CDR3 amino acids: CASSEGRGRNEQYF. As DNA, the CDR3 is TGCGCCAGCAGCGAAGGCAGGGGGAGGAACGAGCAGTACTTC.

This sequence joins TRBV7-9 and TRBJ2-2, with D perhaps TRBD1 (6 bases). The CDR3 is made up of 14 amino acids. Germline V lookup: CDR1 SEHNR, CDR2 FQNEAQ (reference sequence). Trimming stripped 5 bases from V and 4 bases from J, with 11 bases between. The CDR3 DNA is TGTGCCAGCAGCCTGGGCAGGGGCACCGGGGAGCTGTTTTTT. Translated, it gives CASSLGRGTGELFF.

CDR3 DNA sequence: TGTGCCAGCAGCTTAACAGGGCCTGGTGAGCAGTACTTC. Its protein product is CASSLTGPGEQYF. The chain joins TRBV13 to TRBJ2-7, with D tentatively TRBD1 (6 bases). The germline V gene has CDR1 PRHDT and CDR2 FYEKMQ (reference sequence). The CDR3 has 13 residues. Between the trimmed V and J ends, which lost 2 bases and 7 bases, there was a span of 12 bases.